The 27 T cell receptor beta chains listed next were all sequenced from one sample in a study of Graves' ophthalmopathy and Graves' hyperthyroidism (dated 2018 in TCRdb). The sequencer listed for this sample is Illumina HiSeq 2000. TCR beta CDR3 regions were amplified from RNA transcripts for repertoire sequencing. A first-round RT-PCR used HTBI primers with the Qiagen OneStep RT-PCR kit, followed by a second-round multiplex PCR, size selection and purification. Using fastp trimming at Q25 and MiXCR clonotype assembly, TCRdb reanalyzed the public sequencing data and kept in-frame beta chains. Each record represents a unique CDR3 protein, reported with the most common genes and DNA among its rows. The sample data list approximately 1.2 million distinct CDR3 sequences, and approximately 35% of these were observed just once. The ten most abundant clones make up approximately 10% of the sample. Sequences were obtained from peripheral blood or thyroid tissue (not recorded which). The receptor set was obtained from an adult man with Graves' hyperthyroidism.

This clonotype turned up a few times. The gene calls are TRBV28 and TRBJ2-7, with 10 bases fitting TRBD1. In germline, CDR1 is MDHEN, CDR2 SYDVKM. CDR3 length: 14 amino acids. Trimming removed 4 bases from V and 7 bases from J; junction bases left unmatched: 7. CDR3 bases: TGTGCCAGCAGTTCCTACGACAGGGGGCATGAGCAGTACTTC. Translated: CASSSYDRGHEQYF.

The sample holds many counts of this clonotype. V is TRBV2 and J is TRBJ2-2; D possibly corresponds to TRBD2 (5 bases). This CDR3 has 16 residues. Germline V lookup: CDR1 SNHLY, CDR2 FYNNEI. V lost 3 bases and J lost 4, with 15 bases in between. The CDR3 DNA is TGTGCCAGCAGTGAGCAGCGGTTGGTGGGCACCGGGGAGCTGTTTTTT. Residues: CASSEQRLVGTGELFF.

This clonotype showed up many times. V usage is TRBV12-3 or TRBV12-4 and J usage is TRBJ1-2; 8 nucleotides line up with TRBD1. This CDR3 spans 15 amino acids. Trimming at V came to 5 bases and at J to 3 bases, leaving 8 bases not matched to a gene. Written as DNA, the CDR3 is TGTGCCAGCAGTAGGCGGGACAGGCGTCACTATGGCTACACCTTC. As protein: CASSRRDRRHYGYTF.

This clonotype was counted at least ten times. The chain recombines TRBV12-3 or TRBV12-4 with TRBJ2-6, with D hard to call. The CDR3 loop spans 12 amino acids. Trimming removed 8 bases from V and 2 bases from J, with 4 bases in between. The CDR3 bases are TGTGCCAGCGGGACTGGGGCCAACGTCCTGACTTTC. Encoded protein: CASGTGANVLTF.

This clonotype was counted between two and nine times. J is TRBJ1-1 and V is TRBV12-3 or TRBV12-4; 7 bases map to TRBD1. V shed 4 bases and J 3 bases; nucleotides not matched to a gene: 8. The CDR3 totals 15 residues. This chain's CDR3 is CASSWTGVRYTEAFF. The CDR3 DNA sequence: TGTGCCAGCAGTTGGACAGGCGTCCGTTACACTGAAGCTTTCTTT.

The CDR3 here is CASSAGLAGDHEQYF. DNA for the CDR3: TGCGCCAGCAGTGCCGGACTAGCGGGAGATCACGAGCAGTACTTC. This chain uses TRBV10-2 with TRBJ2-7; TRBD2 aligns across 13 bases. Germline CDR1 reads WSHSY; CDR2 reads SAAADI. The CDR3 is made up of 15 amino acids. After removal of 4 bases from V and 5 bases from J, the junction contained 5 bases not matched to a gene.

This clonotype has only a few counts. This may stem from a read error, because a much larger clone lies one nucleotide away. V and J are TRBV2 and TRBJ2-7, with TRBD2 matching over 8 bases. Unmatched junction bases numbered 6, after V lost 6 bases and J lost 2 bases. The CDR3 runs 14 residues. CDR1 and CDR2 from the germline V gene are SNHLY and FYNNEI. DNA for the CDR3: TGTGCCAGCAGAAGCGGGGGCTTTACCTACGAGCAGTACTTC. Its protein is CASRSGGFTYEQYF.

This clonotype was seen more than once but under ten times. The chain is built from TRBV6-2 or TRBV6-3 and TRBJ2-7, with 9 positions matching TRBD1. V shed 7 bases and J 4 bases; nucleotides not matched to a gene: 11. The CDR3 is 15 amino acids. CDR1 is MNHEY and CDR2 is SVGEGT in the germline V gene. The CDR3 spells CASTTLGTGMYEQYF. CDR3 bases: TGTGCCAGCACCACCCTGGGGACAGGGATGTACGAGCAGTACTTC.

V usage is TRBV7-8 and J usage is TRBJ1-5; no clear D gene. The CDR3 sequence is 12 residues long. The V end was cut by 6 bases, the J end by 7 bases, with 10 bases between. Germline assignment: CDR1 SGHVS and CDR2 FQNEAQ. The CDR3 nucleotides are TGTGCCAGCAGTGCAAGGACGCAGCCCCAGCATTTT. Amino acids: CASSARTQPQHF.

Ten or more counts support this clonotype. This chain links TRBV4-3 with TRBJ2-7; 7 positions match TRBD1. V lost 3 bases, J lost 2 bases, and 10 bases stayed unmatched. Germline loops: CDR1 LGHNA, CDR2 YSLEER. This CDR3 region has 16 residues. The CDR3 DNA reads TGCGCCAGCAGCCAGTACCCCGGGACAGCAACCTACGAGCAGTACTTC. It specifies CASSQYPGTATYEQYF.

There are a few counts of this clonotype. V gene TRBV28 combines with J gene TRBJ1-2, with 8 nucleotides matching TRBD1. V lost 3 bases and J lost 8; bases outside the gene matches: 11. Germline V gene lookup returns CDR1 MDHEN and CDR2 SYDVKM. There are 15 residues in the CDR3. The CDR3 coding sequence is TGTGCCAGCAGTTTCAGTATGGACAGGGCGTTGGGCTACACCTTC. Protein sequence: CASSFSMDRALGYTF.

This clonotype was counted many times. The CDR3 nucleotides read TGTGCCACCGTATGGGGACAGGGGAATGAAAAACTGTTTTTT. This translates into CATVWGQGNEKLFF. The rearrangement links TRBV24-1 to TRBJ1-4, with 10 bases identical to TRBD1. V was clipped by 9 bases and J by 5 bases; unmatched bases: 5. The germline V gene encodes CDR1 KGHDR and CDR2 SFDVKD. CDR3 length equals 14 residues.

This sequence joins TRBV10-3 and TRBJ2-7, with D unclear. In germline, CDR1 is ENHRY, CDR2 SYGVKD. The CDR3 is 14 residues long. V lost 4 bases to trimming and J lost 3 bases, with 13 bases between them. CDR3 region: CAISASKVFYEQYF. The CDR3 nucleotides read TGTGCCATCAGTGCTAGTAAGGTGTTCTACGAGCAGTACTTC.

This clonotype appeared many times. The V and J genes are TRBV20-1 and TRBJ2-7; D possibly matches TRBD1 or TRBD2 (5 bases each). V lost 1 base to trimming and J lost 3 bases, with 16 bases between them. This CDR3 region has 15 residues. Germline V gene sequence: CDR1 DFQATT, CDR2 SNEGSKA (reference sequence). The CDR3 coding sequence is TGCAGTGCTAGAGGGCTGGACGAGGGGTTCTACGAGCAGTACTTC. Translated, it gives CSARGLDEGFYEQYF.

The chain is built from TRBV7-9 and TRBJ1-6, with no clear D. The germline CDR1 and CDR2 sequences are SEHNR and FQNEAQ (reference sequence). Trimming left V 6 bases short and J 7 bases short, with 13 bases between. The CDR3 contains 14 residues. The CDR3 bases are TGTGCCAGCAGTTTGGTCGTCTGGAATTCACCCCTCCACTTT. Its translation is CASSLVVWNSPLHF.

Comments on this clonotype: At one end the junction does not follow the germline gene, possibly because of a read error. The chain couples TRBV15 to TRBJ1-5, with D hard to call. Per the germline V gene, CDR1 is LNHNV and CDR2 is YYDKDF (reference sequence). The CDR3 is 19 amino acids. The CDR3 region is CASSPGRATSPYSNQPQHF. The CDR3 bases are TGTGCCAGCAGCCCAGGTCGGGCAACAAGCCCTTATAGCAATCAGCCCCAGCATTTT.

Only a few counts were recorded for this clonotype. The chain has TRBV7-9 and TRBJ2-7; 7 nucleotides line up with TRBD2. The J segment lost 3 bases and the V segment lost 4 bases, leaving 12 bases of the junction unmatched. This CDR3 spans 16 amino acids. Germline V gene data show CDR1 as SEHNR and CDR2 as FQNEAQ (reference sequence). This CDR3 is CASSSPDGGSIYEQYF. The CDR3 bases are TGTGCCAGCAGCTCCCCGGATGGCGGGAGCATCTACGAGCAGTACTTC.

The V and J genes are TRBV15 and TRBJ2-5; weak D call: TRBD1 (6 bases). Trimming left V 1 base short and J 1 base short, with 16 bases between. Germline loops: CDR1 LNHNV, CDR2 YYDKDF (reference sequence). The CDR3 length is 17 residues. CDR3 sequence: CATSRGDTSQPQETQYF. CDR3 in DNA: TGTGCCACCAGCAGAGGGGACACCTCACAGCCCCAAGAGACCCAGTACTTC.

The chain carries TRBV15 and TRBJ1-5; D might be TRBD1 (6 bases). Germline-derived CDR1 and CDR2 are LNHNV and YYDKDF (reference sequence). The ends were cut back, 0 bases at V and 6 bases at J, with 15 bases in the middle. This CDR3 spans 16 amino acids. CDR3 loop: CATSRDSGVVFQPQHF. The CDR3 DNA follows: TGTGCCACCAGCAGAGATTCAGGGGTGGTCTTTCAGCCCCAGCATTTT.

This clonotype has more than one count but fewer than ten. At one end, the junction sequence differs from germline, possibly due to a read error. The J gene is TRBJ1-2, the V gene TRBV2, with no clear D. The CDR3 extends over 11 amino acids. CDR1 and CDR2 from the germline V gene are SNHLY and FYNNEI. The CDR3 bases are TGTGCCAGCAGTGTACTGCGTCACCTGATCTTC. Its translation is CASSVLRHLIF.

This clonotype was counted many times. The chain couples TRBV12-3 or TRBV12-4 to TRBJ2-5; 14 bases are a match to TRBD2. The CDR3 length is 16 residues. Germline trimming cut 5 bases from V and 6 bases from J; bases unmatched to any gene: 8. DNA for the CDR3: TGTGCCAGCAGTCCCTCCGGGACTAGCGGGGGTAAGACCCAGTACTTC. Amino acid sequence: CASSPSGTSGGKTQYF.

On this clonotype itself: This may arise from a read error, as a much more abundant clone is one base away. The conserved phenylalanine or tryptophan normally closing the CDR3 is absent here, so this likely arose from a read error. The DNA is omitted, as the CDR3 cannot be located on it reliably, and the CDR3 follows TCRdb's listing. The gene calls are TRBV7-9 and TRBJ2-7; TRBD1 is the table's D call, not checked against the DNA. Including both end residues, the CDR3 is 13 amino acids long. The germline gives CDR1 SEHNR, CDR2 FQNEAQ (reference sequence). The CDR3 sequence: CASTPTLPGTRNR.

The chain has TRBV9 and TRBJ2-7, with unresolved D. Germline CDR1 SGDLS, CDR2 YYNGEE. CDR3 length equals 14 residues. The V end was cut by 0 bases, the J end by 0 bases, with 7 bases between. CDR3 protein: CASSVADTSYEQYF. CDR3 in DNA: TGTGCCAGCAGCGTAGCGGATACCTCCTACGAGCAGTACTTC.

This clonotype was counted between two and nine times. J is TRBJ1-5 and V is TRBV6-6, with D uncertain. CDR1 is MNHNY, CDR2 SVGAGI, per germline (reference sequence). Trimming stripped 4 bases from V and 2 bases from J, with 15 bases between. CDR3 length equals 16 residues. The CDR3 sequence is CASSLSGPRGNQPQHF. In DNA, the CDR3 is TGTGCCAGCAGTTTAAGCGGGCCGAGGGGCAATCAGCCCCAGCATTTT.

DNA for the CDR3: TGTGCCAGCAGCCCAGGGATTGACTATGGCTACACCTTC. This gives the protein CASSPGIDYGYTF. The chain employs TRBV5-5 and TRBJ1-2; maybe TRBD1 (5 bases). The CDR3 is 13 residues long. The V and J ends lost 4 bases and 3 bases respectively, with 10 bases between them. In germline, CDR1 is SGHKS, CDR2 YYEKEE (reference sequence). The whole variable domain, remainder taken from reference TRBV5-5 and TRBJ1-2, is DAGVTQSPTHLIKTRGQQVTLRCSPISGHKSVSWYQQVLGQGPQFIFQYYEKEERGRGNFPDRFSARQFPNYSSELNVNALLLGDSALYLCASSPGIDYGYTFGSGTRLTVV.

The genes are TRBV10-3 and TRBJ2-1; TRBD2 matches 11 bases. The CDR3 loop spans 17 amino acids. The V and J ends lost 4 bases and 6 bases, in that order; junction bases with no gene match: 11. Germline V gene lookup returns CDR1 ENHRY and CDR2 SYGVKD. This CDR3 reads CAISAGVLAGGRNEQFF. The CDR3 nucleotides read TGTGCCATCAGTGCCGGCGTGTTAGCGGGGGGGCGCAATGAGCAGTTCTTC.

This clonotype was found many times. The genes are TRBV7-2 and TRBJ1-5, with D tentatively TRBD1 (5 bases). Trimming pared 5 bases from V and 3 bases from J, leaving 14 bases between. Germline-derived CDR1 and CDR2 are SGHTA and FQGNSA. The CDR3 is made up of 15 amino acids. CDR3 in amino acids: CASSMGEQNNQPQHF. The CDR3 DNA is TGTGCCAGCAGCATGGGGGAACAAAACAATCAGCCCCAGCATTTT. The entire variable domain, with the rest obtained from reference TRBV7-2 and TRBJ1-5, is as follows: GAGVSQSPSNKVTEKGKDVELRCDPISGHTALYWYRQSLGQGLEFLIYFQGNSAPDKSGLPSDRFSAERTGGSVSTLTIQRTQQEDSAVYLCASSMGEQNNQPQHFGDGTRLSIL.